This is a list of T cell receptor beta chains from one sample in a study of T cell repertoires in ileal Crohn's disease. Using immunoSEQ multiplex PCR, the repertoire was profiled, and TCRdb retains in-frame clones only, with some absent. Here the sample spans more than 12,000 clones, roughly 80% being singletons. The sample comprised ileal tissue. These receptors were collected from an adult with Crohn's disease. The CDR3 runs from the conserved cysteine through the conserved F or W. D genes are given only for firm matches. The size entry is marked missing in some rows and otherwise reads once, few, many or a size class.

>TRBD2|TRBJ2-7|TRBV10-2|-
CASSTSGGHYEQYF
TGCGCCAGCAGCACTAGCGGGGGGCACTACGAGCAGTACTTC
>-|TRBJ2-6|TRBV6-5|-
CASSRADSGANVLTF
TGTGCCAGCAGTCGAGCCGATTCTGGGGCCAACGTCCTGACTTTC
>-|TRBJ2-2|TRBV28|-
CASRNGGGGGNTGELFF
TGTGCCAGCAGAAATGGAGGGGGGGGCGGTAACACCGGGGAGCTGTTTTTT
>TRBD1|TRBJ1-2|TRBV5-4|-
CASRGVDRVYGYTF
TGTGCCAGCAGGGGCGTGGACAGGGTTTATGGCTACACCTTC
>TRBD2|TRBJ2-7|TRBV5-5|once
CASSSGVGSSYEQYF
TGTGCCAGCAGCAGCGGGGTGGGGAGCTCCTACGAGCAGTACTTC
>-|TRBJ1-3|TRBV5-4|-
CASSLGSTGPGNTIYF
TGTGCCAGCAGCTTGGGGTCAACAGGCCCTGGAAACACCATATATTTT
>-|TRBJ2-7|TRBV7-2|-
CASSKTSSYEQYF
TGTGCCAGCAGCAAGACTAGCTCCTACGAGCAGTACTTC
>TRBD1|TRBJ2-7|TRBV7-3|-
CASSPQGASEQYF
TGTGCCAGCAGCCCGCAGGGGGCAAGTGAGCAGTACTTC
>-|TRBJ1-5|TRBV27|-
CAVARDINQPQHF
TGTGCCGTCGCCCGGGACATCAATCAGCCCCAGCATTTT
>-|TRBJ1-5|TRBV28|few
CASSLITGGNQPQHF
TGTGCCAGCAGTTTAATTACGGGAGGGAATCAGCCCCAGCATTTT
>-|TRBJ2-1|TRBV18|-
CASSPPVRGGSYNEQFF
TGTGCCAGCTCACCACCCGTCAGAGGGGGATCCTACAATGAGCAGTTCTTC
>-|TRBJ1-2|TRBV18|-
CASSPSQGYGYTF
TGTGCCAGCTCACCCTCACAGGGATATGGCTACACCTTC
>-|TRBJ2-5|TRBV5-4|-
CASSLARGGLGETQYF
TGTGCCAGCAGCTTGGCTCGTGGCGGGCTTGGGGAGACCCAGTACTTC
>-|TRBJ1-5|TRBV30|-
CAWSVTGRGNQPQHF
TGTGCCTGGAGTGTAACGGGACGGGGGAATCAGCCCCAGCATTTT
>TRBD1|TRBJ2-7|TRBV5-4|-
CASSKGQGAYEQYF
TGTGCCAGCAGCAAGGGACAGGGGGCCTACGAGCAGTACTTC
>-|TRBJ1-5|TRBV19|few
CASSIRPGRNQPQHF
TGTGCCAGTAGTATTAGGCCAGGGAGGAATCAGCCCCAGCATTTT
>TRBD2|TRBJ2-2|TRBV2|-
CASRRAGNANTGELFF
TGTGCCAGCAGGCGAGCGGGGAATGCGAACACCGGGGAGCTGTTTTTT